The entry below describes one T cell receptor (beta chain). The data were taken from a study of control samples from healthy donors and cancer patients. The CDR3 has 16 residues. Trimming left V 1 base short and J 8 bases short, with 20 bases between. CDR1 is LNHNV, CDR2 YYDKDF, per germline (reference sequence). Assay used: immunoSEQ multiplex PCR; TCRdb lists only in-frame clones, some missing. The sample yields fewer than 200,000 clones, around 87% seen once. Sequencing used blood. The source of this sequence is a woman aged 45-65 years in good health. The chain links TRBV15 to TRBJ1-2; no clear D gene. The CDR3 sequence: CATSRGRSIMVSGYTF. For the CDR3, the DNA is TGTGCCACCAGCAGAGGTCGGTCGATAATGGTTAGCGGCTACACCTTC.